Sequencing of this T cell receptor (beta chain) was carried out in a study of early T cells in non-severe SARS-CoV-2 infection. TCRdb re-called the 5' RACE reads with MiXCR, one entry per CDR3 protein. The sample lists over 55,000 distinct CDR3 sequences, 12% occurring once. V shed 2 bases, J shed 2 bases, and the junction held 3 bases outside the gene matches. Germline lookup yields CDR1 KGHSH and CDR2 LQKENI. The CDR3 spans 15 residues. This clonotype was counted many times. The sequenced material came from whole blood. The J gene is TRBJ1-5, the V gene TRBV18, with TRBD1 matching over 7 bases. The receptor was isolated from an adult who was a healthcare worker with PCR-confirmed SARS-CoV-2 infection or an uninfected control (not recorded which). Written as DNA, the CDR3 is TGTGCCAGCTCACCAACAGGGGAGGGCAATCAGCCCCAGCATTTT. Amino acids: CASSPTGEGNQPQHF.